Listed below are T cell receptor beta chains from one sample, sequenced in a study of CD8+ T cells in alopecia areata. Method: immunoSEQ multiplex PCR; TCRdb's copy keeps in-frame clones and lacks some. The repertoire includes under 110,000 clones, roughly three fifths of them detected once, and over 15% sits in the top ten. The material was CD8+ T cells sorted from blood, obtained between weeks 55 and 65, from a patient treated with tofacitinib. The receptors come from a human donor with alopecia areata. Each CDR3 is given without its conserved first and last residue. Fields, in order: V gene, J gene, D gene, CDR3 protein. The D gene is left open where the match is weak.

V: TRBV5-6
J: TRBJ1-5
D: TRBD1
CDR3: ASSLGTGGNQPQH

V: TRBV2
J: TRBJ1-1
D: TRBD1
CDR3: ASRDRGLGTEAF

V: TRBV4-1
J: TRBJ1-5
D: NA
CDR3: ASSQDRDGQPQH

V: TRBV4-1
J: TRBJ2-5
D: NA
CDR3: ASSQVPGQQGTQY

V: TRBV9
J: TRBJ2-1
D: NA
CDR3: ASRKGRGEWNEQF

V: TRBV7-6
J: TRBJ2-3
D: TRBD1
CDR3: ASSYRGPSGTDTQY

V: TRBV7-9
J: TRBJ1-1
D: NA
CDR3: ASTTPPVEAF

V: TRBV29-1
J: TRBJ2-3
D: TRBD2
CDR3: SVASGGVTDTQY

V: TRBV20-1
J: TRBJ2-1
D: NA
CDR3: SAEEYNEQF

V: TRBV23-1
J: TRBJ2-2
D: NA
CDR3: ASSSHSFRIHTTVPYTGELF

V: TRBV11-2
J: TRBJ2-5
D: TRBD1
CDR3: ASSLGRTGRNQETQY

V: TRBV14
J: TRBJ1-4
D: NA
CDR3: ASSPWQNEKLF

V: TRBV25-1
J: TRBJ2-3
D: NA
CDR3: ASSEGRSDTQY

V: TRBV4-2
J: TRBJ2-7
D: TRBD1
CDR3: ASSPNRQGPYEQY

V: TRBV5-6
J: TRBJ2-6
D: TRBD1
CDR3: ASSLEGAGGANVLT

V: TRBV7-9
J: TRBJ1-2
D: TRBD1
CDR3: ASSSGQVGYT

V: TRBV4-1
J: TRBJ2-7
D: TRBD1
CDR3: ASSDPGQGAHEQY

V: TRBV29-1
J: TRBJ1-2
D: TRBD1
CDR3: SVERQGNGYT

V: TRBV5-1
J: TRBJ2-1
D: TRBD2
CDR3: ASSFSASGASSYNEQF

V: TRBV30
J: TRBJ2-3
D: NA
CDR3: AWSAPPQGMSTDTQY

V: TRBV12-5
J: TRBJ1-2
D: NA
CDR3: ASGTGTPNYGYT

V: TRBV5-6
J: TRBJ1-5
D: NA
CDR3: ASSFGRGGQPQH

V: TRBV4-1
J: TRBJ2-3
D: NA
CDR3: ASSQDSVPGGTDTQY

V: TRBV7-9
J: TRBJ1-2
D: NA
CDR3: ASSLGQLGYT

V: TRBV9
J: TRBJ1-2
D: NA
CDR3: ASSDPVFSGYT

V: TRBV5-6
J: TRBJ2-3
D: NA
CDR3: ASSLGLGGDTQY

V: TRBV1
J: TRBJ2-4
D: NA
CDR3: TSKPYRGGINIQY

V: TRBV6-5
J: TRBJ1-1
D: NA
CDR3: ASSYKQGLEAF

V: TRBV23-1
J: TRBJ1-1
D: NA
CDR3: ARKGNTDTEAF

V: TRBV27
J: TRBJ2-1
D: NA
CDR3: ASSHVQGPLAYNEQF

V: TRBV30
J: TRBJ1-5
D: NA
CDR3: AWSGDSNQPQH

V: TRBV15
J: TRBJ1-5
D: NA
CDR3: ATSRVEGGNQPQH

V: TRBV6-5
J: TRBJ1-1
D: TRBD1
CDR3: ASRYQQGWNTEAF

V: TRBV29-1
J: TRBJ2-1
D: NA
CDR3: SVVGGEGTEQF

V: TRBV2
J: TRBJ2-3
D: TRBD2
CDR3: ASRPRGGQDTQY

V: TRBV4-1
J: TRBJ2-1
D: TRBD1
CDR3: ASSQDRDRGPYNEQF

V: TRBV7-2
J: TRBJ2-3
D: TRBD2
CDR3: ASSLSASGGRTDTQY

V: TRBV29-1
J: TRBJ2-1
D: NA
CDR3: SVGLPRSVQDSKNNEQF

V: TRBV29-1
J: TRBJ2-5
D: TRBD1
CDR3: SVEDRVQETQY

V: TRBV9
J: TRBJ2-7
D: NA
CDR3: ASSVGVAYEQY

V: TRBV27
J: TRBJ2-1
D: NA
CDR3: ASGTREQF

V: TRBV12-2
J: TRBJ2-7
D: NA
CDR3: ASRLNLVGWTGNFYEQY

V: TRBV6-5
J: TRBJ2-7
D: NA
CDR3: AGGASYEQY

V: TRBV2
J: TRBJ2-4
D: TRBD2
CDR3: ASRLTSGGSKNIQY

V: TRBV6-7
J: TRBJ2-7
D: NA
CDR3: ASSYSRDRKELLSYEQY

V: TRBV7-6
J: TRBJ2-6
D: TRBD1
CDR3: ASSLGGTGTGANVLT